One sample yielded the 9 T cell receptor beta chains listed below, sequenced in a study of cytomegalovirus exposure and HLA in healthy donors. Both 60 Vbeta primers and 13 Jbeta primers went into the PCR. Clones were sequenced by immunoSEQ multiplex PCR, and TCRdb holds only the in-frame ones, with some missing. The data show under 200,000 clones, 82% seen once. The material sequenced was PBMCs. The receptors were gathered from a woman aged 18-30 years in good health and CMV-seronegative.

The chain couples TRBV4-3 to TRBJ2-3, with 10 positions matching TRBD2. Germline CDR1 and CDR2: LGHNA and YSLEER. V lost 1 base and J lost 4; bases outside the gene matches: 14. The CDR3 extends over 19 amino acids. This CDR3 is CASSQVPRGTSGISDTQYF. The CDR3 nucleotides read TGCGCCAGCAGCCAAGTCCCCCGCGGCACTAGCGGGATATCAGATACGCAGTATTTT.

The chain has TRBV19 and TRBJ2-5; D is unresolved. This CDR3 is built from 14 residues. The germline CDR1 and CDR2 sequences are LNHDA and SQIVND (reference sequence). The germline V and J ends were trimmed by 3 bases and 0 bases, with 8 bases remaining between them. CDR3 nucleotides: TGTGCCAGTAGTATGGGTCGGGACCAAGAGACCCAGTACTTC. Its translation is CASSMGRDQETQYF.

The V call is TRBV5-1, the J call TRBJ1-1; 12 bases align to TRBD1. The CDR3 sequence is 20 residues long. Germline CDR1 is SGHRS and CDR2 is YFSETQ. Losses at the gene ends were 0 bases for V and 6 bases for J; bases not matched to a gene: 18. The CDR3, as DNA: TGCGCCAGCAGCTTGGGGGACAGGGGGCCTCACCTACGACTCTGGGCTGAAGCTTTCTTT. This codes for CASSLGDRGPHLRLWAEAFF.

The gene calls are TRBV27 and TRBJ1-2; 8 bases align to TRBD1. Trimming cost V 7 bases and J 3 bases; bases outside gene matches: 10. Germline V gene sequence: CDR1 MNHEY, CDR2 SMNVEV (reference sequence). CDR3 size: 15 residues. The CDR3 reads CASKTGQAGHYGYTF. The DNA for the CDR3 is TGTGCCAGCAAAACGGGACAGGCCGGGCACTATGGCTACACCTTC.

The chain has TRBV10-2 and TRBJ2-2; D gene uncertain. The CDR3 is 14 residues long. Germline CDR1 is WSHSY and CDR2 is SAAADI. The V end was cut by 4 bases, the J end by 5 bases, with 11 bases between. CDR3 DNA sequence: TGCGCCAGCAGTGCGACACAAGTAACCGGGGAGCTGTTTTTT. This sequence encodes CASSATQVTGELFF.

The chain uses TRBV9 and TRBJ1-1, with D perhaps TRBD1 (6 bases). There are 15 residues in the CDR3. V lost 3 bases and J 0 bases, leaving 12 bases between the germline ends. Per the germline V gene, CDR1 is SGDLS and CDR2 is YYNGEE. This chain's CDR3 is CASSGQTGLNTEAFF. CDR3 bases: TGTGCCAGCAGCGGGCAGACAGGCTTGAACACTGAAGCTTTCTTT.

CDR3 residues: CASSDVAGEYNEQFF. The CDR3 coding sequence is TGTGCCAGCAGTGATGTAGCGGGAGAGTACAATGAGCAGTTCTTC. The rearrangement joins TRBV2 to TRBJ2-1, with 9 nucleotides matching TRBD2. The germline V gene has CDR1 SNHLY and CDR2 FYNNEI. The CDR3 loop spans 15 amino acids. Trimming cost V 3 bases and J 4 bases; bases outside gene matches: 4.

Here the CDR3 DNA reads TGTGCCAGCAGCTTAAACAGGGGCTTCTACGAGCAGTACTTC. This sequence encodes CASSLNRGFYEQYF. The chain uses TRBV7-6 and TRBJ2-7, with 7 bases matching TRBD1. Trimming at V came to 2 bases and at J to 3 bases, leaving 4 bases not matched to a gene. The CDR3 sequence is 14 residues long. Germline CDR1 SGHVS, CDR2 FNYEAQ.

V usage is TRBV4-2 and J usage is TRBJ1-2; D is unclear. V was clipped by 0 bases and J by 2 bases, with 7 bases between them. Germline CDR1 reads LGHNA; CDR2 reads YNFKEQ. The length of the CDR3 is 14 residues. Here the CDR3 DNA reads TGTGCCAGCAGCCAAGATCAAAAAAACTATGGCTACACCTTC. Translating gives CASSQDQKNYGYTF.